This entry lists 22 T cell receptor beta chains sequenced from one sample in a study of blood T cell repertoires in COVID-19. Assay: immunoSEQ multiplex PCR; the TCRdb copy retains only in-frame clones and omits some. The sample carries 100,000 to 150,000 clones, roughly three quarters recorded once. The sample consisted of peripheral blood. These receptor sequences come from a man aged 35 to 55 with active or convalescent COVID-19.

The chain links TRBV9 to TRBJ2-2; TRBD2 matches 8 bases. CDR3 length: 15 amino acids. Germline CDR1 reads SGDLS; CDR2 reads YYNGEE. Trimming took 4 bases from V and 6 from J; bases not matched to a gene: 8. The CDR3 sequence: CASSPGLDLSGELFF. CDR3 DNA sequence: TGTGCCAGCAGCCCGGGACTAGATCTCTCCGGGGAGCTGTTTTTT.

Regarding this clone: Other nucleotide sequences in the sample specify the same CDR3. The V and J genes are TRBV4-3 and TRBJ2-7; D gene ambiguous. Between the trimmed V and J ends, which lost 1 base and 1 base, there was a span of 5 bases. This CDR3 comprises 13 residues. Germline values: CDR1 LGHNA, CDR2 YSLEER. The CDR3 nucleotides are TGCGCCAGCAGCCAAGGCACTTCCTACGAGCAGTACTTC. Translated: CASSQGTSYEQYF.

This clone was counted only a few times. The rearrangement joins TRBV7-9 to TRBJ2-5; D gene uncertain. The V and J ends lost 0 bases and 0 bases respectively, with 8 bases between them. Germline CDR1 SEHNR, CDR2 FQNEAQ (reference sequence). The CDR3 has 15 residues. The CDR3 loop is CASSLADTNQETQYF. The DNA for the CDR3 is TGTGCCAGCAGCTTAGCCGACACCAACCAAGAGACCCAGTACTTC. Looking up the rest from reference TRBV7-9 and TRBJ2-5 gives the full variable domain: DTGVSQNPRHKITKRGQNVTFRCDPISEHNRLYWYRQTLGQGPEFLTYFQNEAQLEKSRLLSDRFSAERPKGSFSTLEIQRTEQGDSAMYLCASSLADTNQETQYFGPGTRLLVL.

V usage is TRBV5-1 and J usage is TRBJ2-5; the D gene is possibly TRBD1 (5 bases). Trimming left V 4 bases short and J 4 bases short, with 14 bases between. The CDR3 consists of 14 residues. From germline, CDR1 is SGHRS and CDR2 YFSETQ. For the CDR3, the DNA is TGCGCCAGCAGCCCCGCCAGGGTCACAGAGACCCAGTACTTC. Translation: CASSPARVTETQYF.

This chain links TRBV28 with TRBJ1-6; no definite D call. The germline gives CDR1 MDHEN, CDR2 SYDVKM. The CDR3 length is 15 residues. V lost 4 bases and J 7 bases, leaving 14 bases between the germline ends. The CDR3 DNA reads TGTGCCAGCAGTTCCTCGACGGGAGAAAATTCACCCCTCCACTTT. Its translation is CASSSSTGENSPLHF. Variable domain in full (rest from reference TRBV28 and TRBJ1-6): DVKVTQSSRYLVKRTGEKVFLECVQDMDHENMFWYRQDPGLGLRLIYFSYDVKMKEKGDIPEGYSVSREKKERFSLILESASTNQTSMYLCASSSSTGENSPLHFGNGTRLTVT.

On this clone: Sequence at one end of the junction differs from germline and may be a read error. This sequence joins TRBV27 and TRBJ2-7, with a possible D match to TRBD2 (6 bases). This CDR3 is built from 14 residues. The germline V gene encodes CDR1 MNHEY and CDR2 SMNVEV (reference sequence). In nucleotides, the CDR3 is TGTGCCAGCAGCTCCCAAGGGGTGGCGGGGTGGGTGAACTTC. The encoded protein is CASSSQGVAGWVNF.

V usage is TRBV5-1 and J usage is TRBJ2-7; TRBD1 matches 11 bases. J lost 5 bases, V lost 9 bases, and 10 bases had no gene match. The CDR3 has 14 residues. Germline CDR1 reads SGHRS; CDR2 reads YFSETQ. Here the CDR3 reads CATGQGASSDEQYF. As DNA, the CDR3 is TGCGCCACCGGACAGGGGGCTTCTTCGGACGAGCAGTACTTC.

The chain employs TRBV19 and TRBJ2-1; 9 positions agree with TRBD2. The V gene's germline CDR1 is LNHDA and CDR2 SQIVND (reference sequence). V shed 3 bases, J shed 7 bases, and the junction held 7 bases outside the gene matches. This CDR3 has 15 residues. CDR3 amino acids: CASSILAGASNEQFF. DNA for the CDR3: TGTGCCAGTAGTATTTTAGCGGGAGCTAGTAATGAGCAGTTCTTC.

The V call is TRBV14, the J call TRBJ2-3; 9 bases line up with TRBD2. CDR3 length: 16 amino acids. Germline V CDR1 and CDR2: SGHDN, FVKESK. Trimming cost V 1 base and J 6 bases; bases outside gene matches: 8. The CDR3 sequence: CASSQALLAGADTQYF. CDR3 coding DNA: TGTGCCAGCAGCCAAGCACTTTTAGCGGGGGCGGATACGCAGTATTTT.

The rearrangement joins TRBV6-5 to TRBJ1-5, with 9 bases that match TRBD1. This CDR3 contains 14 residues. CDR1 is MNHEY and CDR2 is SVGAGI in the germline V gene. V shed 8 bases and J 4 bases; nucleotides not matched to a gene: 6. In nucleotides, the CDR3 is TGTGCCAGCGCGGGGACAGGGCTAAATCAGCCCCAGCATTTT. Its translation is CASAGTGLNQPQHF.

The chain links TRBV7-9 to TRBJ1-2; the D gene is possibly TRBD1 (6 bases). The CDR3 loop spans 18 amino acids. The ends were cut back, 5 bases at V and 3 bases at J, with 25 bases in the middle. Germline V lookup: CDR1 SEHNR, CDR2 FQNEAQ (reference sequence). In nucleotides, the CDR3 is TGTGCCAGCAGCCAACGAACCTACAAGGACAGCCAACACTATGGCTACACCTTC. The encoded protein is CASSQRTYKDSQHYGYTF.

Only one count was recorded for this clone. One end of the junction varies from germline; a read error may be responsible. The chain recombines TRBV27 with TRBJ1-2; D ambiguous. Germline lookup yields CDR1 MNHEY and CDR2 SMNVEV (reference sequence). This CDR3 contains 12 residues. Here the CDR3 reads CASSLYPTNLNF. DNA of the CDR3: TGTGCCAGCAGTTTATATCCGACTAACCTCAACTTC.

The V gene is TRBV6-5, the J gene TRBJ1-1; 11 bases map to TRBD1. Per the germline V gene, CDR1 is MNHEY and CDR2 is SVGAGI. The CDR3 is made up of 16 amino acids. Trimming at V came to 2 bases and at J to 4 bases, leaving 6 bases not matched to a gene. CDR3 coding DNA: TGTGCCAGCAGTTACGGCGGGACAGGGGGTCTCACTGAAGCTTTCTTT. Its translation is CASSYGGTGGLTEAFF.

V gene TRBV5-1 combines with J gene TRBJ1-4; D remains ambiguous. Germline loops: CDR1 SGHRS, CDR2 YFSETQ. The CDR3 spans 14 residues. The ends were cut back, 2 bases at V and 3 bases at J, with 8 bases in the middle. CDR3 sequence: CASSFQESNEKLFF. CDR3 coding DNA: TGCGCCAGCAGCTTTCAGGAATCTAATGAAAAACTGTTTTTT.

The chain couples TRBV12-5 to TRBJ1-1, with a possible D match to TRBD1 (6 bases). The CDR3 length is 11 residues. Trimming stripped 5 bases from V and 7 bases from J, with 8 bases between. The germline CDR1 and CDR2 sequences are LGHNT and FRNRAP. In nucleotides, the CDR3 is TGTGCTAGTGGTGCGACAGGTGAAGCTTTCTTT. Protein product: CASGATGEAFF.

J is TRBJ2-2 and V is TRBV3-1 (or the pseudogene TRBV3-2), with unresolved D. This CDR3 spans 13 amino acids. Trimming took off 3 bases at V and 0 bases at J, with 2 bases between the two ends. Germline-derived CDR1 and CDR2 are LGHDT and YNNKEL (reference sequence). CDR3: CASSHSNTGELFF. CDR3 coding DNA: TGTGCCAGCAGCCACTCGAACACCGGGGAGCTGTTTTTT.

The chain links TRBV5-1 to TRBJ1-1; a possible D gene is TRBD1 (5 bases). V was trimmed by 6 bases and J by 7 bases, leaving 19 bases between them. This CDR3 comprises 14 residues. The germline gives CDR1 SGHRS, CDR2 YFSETQ. CDR3 residues: CASTPRGGMNEAFF. The CDR3 DNA follows: TGCGCCAGCACCCCACGCGGGGGGATGAATGAAGCTTTCTTT.

The chain is built from TRBV28 and TRBJ1-5, with 8 bases identical to TRBD1. The germline gives CDR1 MDHEN, CDR2 SYDVKM. CDR3 length equals 15 residues. After removal of 6 bases from V and 4 bases from J, the junction contained 8 bases not matched to a gene. Here the CDR3 reads CASRPTGVGNQPQHF. CDR3 DNA sequence: TGTGCCAGCAGACCGACAGGGGTAGGGAATCAGCCCCAGCATTTT.

The chain recombines TRBV30 with TRBJ1-2; a possible D gene is TRBD1 (6 bases). Germline V gene sequence: CDR1 GTSNPN, CDR2 SVGIG (reference sequence). V shed 1 base and J shed 8 bases, with 20 bases lying between them. The CDR3 totals 15 residues. CDR3: CAWSGQAGEYSGYTF. In DNA form, the CDR3 reads TGTGCCTGGAGTGGACAGGCGGGAGAATATTCGGGCTACACCTTC.

This clone qualifies as hyperexpanded (1% or more). DNA of the CDR3: TGTGCCAGCAACCCGACAGGGGCGGCCTACGAGCAGTACTTC. Its translation: CASNPTGAAYEQYF. The rearrangement uses TRBV6-5 and TRBJ2-7; 8 nucleotides match TRBD1. With 7 bases clipped from V and 2 bases from J, the junction kept 7 bases outside the gene matches. In germline, CDR1 is MNHEY, CDR2 SVGAGI. This CDR3 contains 14 residues.

The V call is TRBV5-4, the J call TRBJ2-5; TRBD1 might be the D (6 bases). This CDR3 comprises 14 residues. The V end lost 2 bases, the J end lost 4 bases, and 12 bases lay between the germline ends. Looked up from germline, CDR1 is SGHNT and CDR2 is YYREEE (reference sequence). Here the CDR3 reads CASSFGRGGETQYF. DNA of the CDR3: TGTGCCAGCAGCTTCGGCAGGGGCGGAGAGACCCAGTACTTC.

The chain has TRBV25-1 and TRBJ1-6, with D uncertain. V lost 8 bases, J lost 5 bases, and 10 bases lay in between. The CDR3 is 13 amino acids. In germline, CDR1 is MGHDK, CDR2 SYGVNS. The CDR3 sequence is CASVGLNNSPLHF. The DNA of the CDR3 is TGTGCCAGCGTAGGACTCAATAATTCACCCCTCCACTTT.